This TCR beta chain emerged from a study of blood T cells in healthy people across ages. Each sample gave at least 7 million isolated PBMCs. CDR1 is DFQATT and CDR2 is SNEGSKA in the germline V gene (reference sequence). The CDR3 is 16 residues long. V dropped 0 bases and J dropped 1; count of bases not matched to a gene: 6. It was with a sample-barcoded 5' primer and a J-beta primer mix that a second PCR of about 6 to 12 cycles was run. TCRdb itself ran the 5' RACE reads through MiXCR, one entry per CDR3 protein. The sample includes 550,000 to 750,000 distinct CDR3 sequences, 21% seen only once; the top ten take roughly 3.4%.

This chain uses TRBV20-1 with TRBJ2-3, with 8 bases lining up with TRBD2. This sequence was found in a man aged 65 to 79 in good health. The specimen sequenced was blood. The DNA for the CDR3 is TGCAGTGCTAGAGATCCGGGGGGGGCCCGCACAGATACGCAGTATTTT. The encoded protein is CSARDPGGARTDTQYF.